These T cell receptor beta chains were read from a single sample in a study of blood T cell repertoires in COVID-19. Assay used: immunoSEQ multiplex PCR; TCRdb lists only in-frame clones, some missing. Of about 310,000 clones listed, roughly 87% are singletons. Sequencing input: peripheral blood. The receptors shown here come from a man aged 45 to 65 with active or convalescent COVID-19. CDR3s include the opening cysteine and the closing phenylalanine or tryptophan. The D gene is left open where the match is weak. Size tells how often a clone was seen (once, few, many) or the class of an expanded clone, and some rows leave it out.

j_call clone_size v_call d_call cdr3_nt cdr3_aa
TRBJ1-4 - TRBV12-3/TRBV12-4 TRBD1 TGTGCCAGCAGTTCGACAGGGGAAAAACTGTTTTTT CASSSTGEKLFF
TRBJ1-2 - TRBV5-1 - TGCGCCAGCAGCTTGGCTCTTCGAGATTACTATGGCTACACCTTC CASSLALRDYYGYTF
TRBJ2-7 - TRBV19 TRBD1 TGTGCCAGTAGTATAGGGGGGACAGGAGGATACTACGAGCAGTACTTC CASSIGGTGGYYEQYF
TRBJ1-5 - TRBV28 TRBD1 TGTGCCAGCAAAACAGGGGGCAGTCAGCCCCAGCATTTT CASKTGGSQPQHF
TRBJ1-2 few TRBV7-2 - TGTGCCAGCAGCCCAAGGAGCGGGGCGGGCTACACCTTC CASSPRSGAGYTF
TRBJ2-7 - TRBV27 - TGTGCCAGCAGTTTACGTAGATCCCCCTCCTACGAGCAGTACTTC CASSLRRSPSYEQYF
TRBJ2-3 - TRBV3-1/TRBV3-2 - TGTGCCAGCAGCCCAGGCGGGCTCAGCACAGATACGCAGTATTTT CASSPGGLSTDTQYF
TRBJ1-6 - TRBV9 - TGTGCCAGCAGCGTAGGGACAGTCAATTCACCCCTCCACTTT CASSVGTVNSPLHF
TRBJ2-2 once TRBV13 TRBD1 TGTGCCAGCAGCTCAACCAACAGAGGACAGGGTCGCGACACCGGGGAGCTGTTTTTT CASSSTNRGQGRDTGELFF
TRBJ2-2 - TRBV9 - TGTGCCAGCAGTTGGACTGCAAACACCGGGGAGCTGTTTTTT CASSWTANTGELFF
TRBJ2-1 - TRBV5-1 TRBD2 TGCGCCAGCAGCGTCACCGGGACTAAGTCCTACAATGAGCAGTTCTTC CASSVTGTKSYNEQFF
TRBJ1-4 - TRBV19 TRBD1 TGTGCCTCCAGAGGGTTACAGGGGACGCAGGAAAAACTGTTTTTT CASRGLQGTQEKLFF
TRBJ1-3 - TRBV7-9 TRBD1 TGTGCCAGCAGCTCCATTAGAGGGGGCGCTTCGGGGGCTGGAAACACCATATATTTT CASSSIRGGASGAGNTIYF
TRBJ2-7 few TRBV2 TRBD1 TGTGCCAGCAGGAGACAGGGAGAAAACGAGCAGTACTTC CASRRQGENEQYF
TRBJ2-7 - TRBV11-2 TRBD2 TGTGCCAGCACCTTGGGACTAGCGGGAGGCTACGAGCAGTACTTC CASTLGLAGGYEQYF
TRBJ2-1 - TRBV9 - TGTGCCAGCAGCCCCCAACCAGGGTCGACGAATGAGCAGTTCTTC CASSPQPGSTNEQFF
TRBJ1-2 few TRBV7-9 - TGTGCCAGCAGCTGGCAGGGTGAACCTAACTATGGCTACACCTTC CASSWQGEPNYGYTF
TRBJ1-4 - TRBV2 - TGTGCCAGCAGGCTGGACAGTCAATACGGTGAAAAACTGTTTTTT CASRLDSQYGEKLFF
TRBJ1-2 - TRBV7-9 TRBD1 TGTGCCAGCAGCGTCACAGGGGGCAAGGGCTACACCTTC CASSVTGGKGYTF
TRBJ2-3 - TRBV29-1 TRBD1 TGCAGCGTTGAATCGGACAGGGATACGCAGTATTTT CSVESDRDTQYF
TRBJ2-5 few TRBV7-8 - TGTGCCAGCAGCTACCGGACAGTAGAAGAGACCCAGTACTTC CASSYRTVEETQYF
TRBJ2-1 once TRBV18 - TGTGCCAGCTCACCAAAGACTTTGCAGTTCTTC CASSPKTLQFF
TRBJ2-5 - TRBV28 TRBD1 TGTGCCAGCAGTCCACAGGGGGCGGCTTTGGAGACCCAGTACTTC CASSPQGAALETQYF
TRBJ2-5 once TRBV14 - TGTGCCAGCAGCCAACCTCAGGGAGGAGGTCCACAGTTCGAGACCCAGTACTTC CASSQPQGGGPQFETQYF
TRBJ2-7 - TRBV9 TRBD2 TGTGCCAGCAGCCCCCGGGGGGGGAGCTACGAGCAGTACTTC CASSPRGGSYEQYF
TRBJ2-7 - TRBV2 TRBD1 TGTGCCAGCATGGACAGGGGCTACGAGCAGTACTTC CASMDRGYEQYF
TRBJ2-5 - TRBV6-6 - TGTGCCAGCAGTTACCCACAGCACCAAGAGACCCAGTACTTC CASSYPQHQETQYF
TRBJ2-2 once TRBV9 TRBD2 TGTGCCAGCAGCGTAGGACTAGCGGCCCTCACCGGGGAGCTGTTTTTT CASSVGLAALTGELFF
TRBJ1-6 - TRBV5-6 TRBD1 TGTGCCAGCAGCCCGACAGGGGCGACCTATAATTCACCCCTCCACTTT CASSPTGATYNSPLHF
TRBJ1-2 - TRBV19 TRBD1 TGTGCCAGTACTACGGGACAGGGGTATGGCTACACCTTC CASTTGQGYGYTF
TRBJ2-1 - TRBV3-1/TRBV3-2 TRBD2 TGTGCCAGCAGCCAAGCGGGACTAGCCTCAGCCTACAATGAGCAGTTCTTC CASSQAGLASAYNEQFF
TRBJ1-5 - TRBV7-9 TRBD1 TGTGCCAGCAGCCGGGACAGGGGTGGCAATCAGCCCCAGCATTTT CASSRDRGGNQPQHF
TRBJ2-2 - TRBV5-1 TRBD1 TGCGCCAGCAGCCCGGGACAGATGGCCGGGGAGCTGTTTTTT CASSPGQMAGELFF
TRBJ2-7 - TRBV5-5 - TGTGCCAGCAGCAAGACAGCCAACTACGAGCAGTACTTC CASSKTANYEQYF
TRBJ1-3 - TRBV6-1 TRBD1 TGTGCCAGCAGTGAAACAACAGGGGGGGCATTTGGAAACACCATATATTTT CASSETTGGAFGNTIYF
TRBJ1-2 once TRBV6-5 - TGTGCCAGCAGTTACTCATCGGCCCCGCGGGGCTACACCTTC CASSYSSAPRGYTF
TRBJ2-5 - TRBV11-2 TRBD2 TGTGCCAGCACCCTTACCTCGGGAGGACGAGAGACCCAGTACTTC CASTLTSGGRETQYF
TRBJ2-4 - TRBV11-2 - TGTGCCAGCAGCTTCCACGGGACACTAGGGGACATTCAGTACTTC CASSFHGTLGDIQYF
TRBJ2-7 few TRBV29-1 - TGCAGCGTTGGCGGAGGACCAGGATACTCCTACGAGCAGTACTTC CSVGGGPGYSYEQYF
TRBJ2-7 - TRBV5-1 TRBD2 TGCGCCAGCAGCCGGACTAGCGGGTTCTCCTACGAGCAGTACTTC CASSRTSGFSYEQYF
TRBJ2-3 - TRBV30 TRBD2 TGTGCCTGGAGTACCCGGGGGGGCACAGATACGCAGTATTTT CAWSTRGGTDTQYF
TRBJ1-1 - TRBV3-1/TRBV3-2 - TGTGCCAGCAGCCTTAGCCCGACAGGTCTGAACACTGAAGCTTTCTTT CASSLSPTGLNTEAFF
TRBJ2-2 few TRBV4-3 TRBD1 TGCGCCAGCAGCCAAGAATACAGGGGCGGCACCGGGGAGCTGTTTTTT CASSQEYRGGTGELFF
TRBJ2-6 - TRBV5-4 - TGTGCCAGCAGCTTGGCCCAGTACAGGGCTGGGGCCAACGTCCTGACTTTC CASSLAQYRAGANVLTF
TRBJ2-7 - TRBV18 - TGTGCCAGCTCACCGCAGCGGGACATCAATGAGCAGTACTTC CASSPQRDINEQYF
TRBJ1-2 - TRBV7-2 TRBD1 TGTGCCAGCAGCCGGACAGGGGGCACGCTTAACTATGGCTACACCTTC CASSRTGGTLNYGYTF
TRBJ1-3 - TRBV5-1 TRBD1 TGCGCCAGCAGCTTGTCCCGGGACAGGGTTGACTCTGGAAACACCATATATTTT CASSLSRDRVDSGNTIYF
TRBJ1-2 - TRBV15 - TGTGCCACCAGCATAGACTTAAACTATGGCTACACCTTC CATSIDLNYGYTF
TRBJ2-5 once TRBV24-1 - TGTGCCACCAGTGATTATACTGGCAGGGGAGAGACCCAGTACTTC CATSDYTGRGETQYF
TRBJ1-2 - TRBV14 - TGTGCCAGCAGCCAAGATCCAGCCCCTACGGGAGGCTACACCTTC CASSQDPAPTGGYTF
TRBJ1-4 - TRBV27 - TGTGCCAGCAGCCCTTATTTTCGGGACAAATCCGAAAAACTGTTTTTT CASSPYFRDKSEKLFF
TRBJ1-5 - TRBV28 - TGTGCCAGCAGCTTTCCCCGGAGGCCCCCAAGCAATCAGCCCCAGCATTTT CASSFPRRPPSNQPQHF
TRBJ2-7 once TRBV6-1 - TGTGCCAGCAGTGAAATGACTCTCGAGCAGTACTTC CASSEMTLEQYF
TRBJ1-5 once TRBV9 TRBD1 TGTGCCAGCAGCCAGGGACAGGGATCCCAGCCCCAGCATTTT CASSQGQGSQPQHF
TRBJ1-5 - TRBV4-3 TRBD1 TGCGCCAGCAGCCAAGGAACAGGGGCCAATACCCCTCTCTATAGCAATCAGCCCCAGCATTTT CASSQGTGANTPLYSNQPQHF
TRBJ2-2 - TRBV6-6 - TGTGCCAGCATTCTTGGACAGTCTGAGGCCGGGGAGCTGTTTTTT CASILGQSEAGELFF
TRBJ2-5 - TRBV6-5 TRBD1 TGTGCCAGCAGTTACTCTGGACAGGGGGAAGAGACCCAGTACTTC CASSYSGQGEETQYF
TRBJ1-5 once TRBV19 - TGTGCCAGTAGTATGAGTTTCAATCAGCCCCAGCATTTT CASSMSFNQPQHF
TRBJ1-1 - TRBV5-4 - TGTGCCAGCAGCCTCATTGACAGCACTGAAGCTTTCTTT CASSLIDSTEAFF